A single sample is the source of the 14 T cell receptor beta chains below, sequenced in a study of beta chain features in type 1 diabetes. Every bit of the isolated RNA underwent reverse transcription, so sequencing read expressed TCRB transcripts. Libraries were prepared by immunoSEQ multiplex PCR; TCRdb keeps only in-frame clonotypes and omits some of them. The sample yields a few hundred thousand clones, 12% to 15% seen once. Sequencing used central memory CD4+ T cells from blood. Receptors originate from a man aged 30 to 45 in good health.

This clone has only a few counts. This chain connects TRBV10-3 to TRBJ2-2; D call uncertain. There are 15 residues in the CDR3. CDR1 is ENHRY, CDR2 SYGVKD, per germline. V was pared by 4 bases and J by 1 base, with 10 bases between. The CDR3 spells CAISGRAVNTGELFF. The CDR3 DNA reads TGTGCCATCAGTGGTAGGGCGGTGAACACCGGGGAGCTGTTTTTT.

Only a few counts were recorded for this clone. The chain recombines TRBV6-1 with TRBJ2-7, with D perhaps TRBD1 (6 bases). Trimming removed 1 base from V and 0 bases from J, with 13 bases in between. The CDR3 contains 16 residues. The germline gives CDR1 MNHNS, CDR2 SASEGT. The CDR3 DNA reads as TGTGCCAGCAGTGAAGGAATCGGGGACATCTCCTACGAGCAGTACTTC. Amino acids: CASSEGIGDISYEQYF.

The chain is built from TRBV19 and TRBJ2-2; D possibly corresponds to TRBD2 (6 bases). The ends were cut back, 7 bases at V and 1 base at J, with 13 bases in the middle. CDR1 LNHDA and CDR2 SQIVND come from the germline V gene (reference sequence). CDR3 length equals 15 residues. The CDR3 sequence: CASKENGGNTGELFF. CDR3 nucleotide sequence: TGTGCCAGTAAAGAGAACGGGGGGAACACCGGGGAGCTGTTTTTT. The entire variable domain, with the rest obtained from reference TRBV19 and TRBJ2-2, is as follows: DGGITQSPKYLFRKEGQNVTLSCEQNLNHDAMYWYRQDPGQGLRLIYYSQIVNDFQKGDIAEGYSVSREKKESFPLTVTSAQKNPTAFYLCASKENGGNTGELFFGEGSRLTVL.

This clone was seen a handful of times. The rearrangement links TRBV6-6 to TRBJ2-7; D unclear. The CDR3 is 11 amino acids. Germline V lookup: CDR1 MNHNY, CDR2 SVGAGI (reference sequence). V was clipped by 4 bases and J by 6 bases, with 7 bases between them. DNA of the CDR3: TGTGCCAGCAGTTCTGTTTCCGAGCAGTACTTC. It translates to CASSSVSEQYF.

The gene calls are TRBV4-1 and TRBJ2-3; 7 bases map to TRBD2. This CDR3 has 16 amino acids. With V trimmed by 5 bases and J by 3 bases, 11 bases remained unmatched. Germline assignment: CDR1 MGHRA and CDR2 YSYEKL. The CDR3: CASSLAGAGVTDTQYF. The CDR3 nucleotides read TGCGCCAGCAGCTTAGCGGGTGCTGGGGTGACAGATACGCAGTATTTT.

The V and J genes are TRBV7-9 and TRBJ2-1; D possibly corresponds to TRBD2 (6 bases). V lost 1 base to trimming and J lost 7 bases, with 11 bases between them. The V gene's germline CDR1 is SEHNR and CDR2 FQNEAQ (reference sequence). The CDR3 loop spans 14 amino acids. CDR3 loop: CASSLGGTQNEQFF. The CDR3 coding sequence is TGTGCCAGCAGCTTAGGCGGGACCCAAAATGAGCAGTTCTTC.

A word on this clone: The junction and the germline gene differ at one end; a read error may be behind it. This chain connects TRBV12-5 to TRBJ2-2; tentatively, D is TRBD1 (5 bases). The length of the CDR3 is 17 residues. Germline-derived CDR1 and CDR2 are LGHNT and FRNRAP. CDR3 in DNA: TGTGCTAGTGGCTTGGTTGTTATTCCAGGGATGACCGGGGAGCTGTTTTTT. Its protein is CASGLVVIPGMTGELFF. Variable domain in full (rest from reference TRBV12-5 and TRBJ2-2): DARVTQTPRHKVTEMGQEVTMRCQPILGHNTVFWYRQTMMQGLELLAYFRNRAPLDDSGMPKDRFSAEMPDATLATLKIQPSEPRDSAVYFCASGLVVIPGMTGELFFGEGSRLTVL.

The rearrangement uses TRBV25-1 and TRBJ2-1; 11 nucleotides line up with TRBD1. The trim removed 6 bases at V and 7 bases at J, leaving 17 bases unmatched. Germline V gene sequence: CDR1 MGHDK, CDR2 SYGVNS. The length of the CDR3 is 18 residues. The CDR3 nucleotides are TGTGCCAGCAGCCTCCCTCTACCGGGACAGGGGGTGGGGAATGAGCAGTTCTTC. Its translation: CASSLPLPGQGVGNEQFF.

This clone came up a few times. The genes are TRBV7-2 and TRBJ2-6; no firm D call. Per germline, CDR1 SGHTA and CDR2 FQGNSA. The CDR3 runs 15 residues. Trimming left V 4 bases short and J 0 bases short, with 7 bases between. CDR3 region: CASSSRSSGANVLTF. The CDR3 DNA reads TGTGCCAGCAGCTCACGGAGCTCTGGGGCCAACGTCCTGACTTTC. Together with reference TRBV7-2 and TRBJ2-6, the CDR3 gives the full variable domain: GAGVSQSPSNKVTEKGKDVELRCDPISGHTALYWYRQSLGQGLEFLIYFQGNSAPDKSGLPSDRFSAERTGGSVSTLTIQRTQQEDSAVYLCASSSRSSGANVLTFGAGSRLTVL.

This clone was counted between two and nine times. The chain joins TRBV10-1 to TRBJ2-1, with D possibly matching TRBD2 (5 bases). The CDR3 loop spans 13 amino acids. V lost 8 bases to trimming and J lost 10 bases, with 18 bases between them. Germline V gene lookup returns CDR1 WNHNN and CDR2 SYGVQD (reference sequence). This CDR3 is CASRLTTFGEQFF. CDR3 DNA: TGCGCCAGCCGCTTGACTACCTTCGGGGAGCAGTTCTTC.

This clone turned up a few times. The chain has TRBV19 and TRBJ2-5, with TRBD2 matching over 11 bases. The CDR3 length is 16 residues. V shed 4 bases, J shed 2 bases, and the junction held 6 bases outside the gene matches. Germline V gene lookup returns CDR1 LNHDA and CDR2 SQIVND (reference sequence). In DNA form, the CDR3 reads TGTGCCAGTAGTAGATGGGGACTAGCGGAGCAAGAGACCCAGTACTTC. This codes for CASSRWGLAEQETQYF.

In its sample, this clone was seen a few times. The chain carries TRBV7-2 and TRBJ2-5, with D unclear. Per germline, CDR1 SGHTA and CDR2 FQGNSA. Trimming removed 3 bases from V and 5 bases from J, with 10 bases in between. The length of the CDR3 is 13 residues. CDR3 amino acids: CASSLRAPETQYF. The DNA of the CDR3 is TGTGCCAGCAGCTTGCGTGCTCCGGAGACCCAGTACTTC.

V gene TRBV29-1 combines with J gene TRBJ1-3, with a weak D call TRBD1 (5 bases). The V gene's germline CDR1 is SQVTM and CDR2 ANQGSEA. The CDR3 runs 11 residues. The V end was cut by 8 bases, the J end by 7 bases, with 12 bases between. This CDR3 is CSFRVGNTIYF. DNA for the CDR3: TGCAGCTTCAGGGTTGGGAACACCATATATTTT.

A few counts support this clone. This chain connects TRBV6-6 to TRBJ2-7; D gene ambiguous. The V end was cut by 6 bases, the J end by 7 bases, with 16 bases between. Germline values: CDR1 MNHNY, CDR2 SVGAGI (reference sequence). The CDR3 totals 13 residues. The CDR3 bases are TGTGCCAGCAGCGGCCCCTCTGACCCTGAGCAGTACGTC. Protein product: CASSGPSDPEQYV.